This paragraph covers one TCR beta chain sequence. Antigen: not known. Sequenced by immunoSEQ multiplex PCR; TCRdb stores in-frame clones only, minus some. Among about 68,000 clones listed, approximately 91% were seen once. From germline, CDR1 is SGDLS and CDR2 YYNGEE. The CDR3 is made up of 13 amino acids. V lost 4 bases to trimming and J lost 3 bases, with 8 bases between them. This specimen belongs to a study of lymphopenia after photon versus proton radiotherapy. Study findings and constraints: Under photons, naive T cells and diversity fell while effector/memory populations rose.

The input for sequencing was peripheral blood, taken from a patient treated with photon-based radiotherapy. This receptor was identified in a woman in her 70s with pancreatic cancer. This chain joins TRBV9 and TRBJ1-5, with D unresolved. This CDR3 is CASSPRPNQPQHF. The CDR3 DNA follows: TGTGCCAGCAGCCCCCGGCCCAATCAGCCCCAGCATTTT.